This is a list of T cell receptor beta chains from one sample in a study of human T cells and chemical hapten exposure. TCRdb re-analysed the RACE reads in MiXCR, keeping a single row per CDR3 protein. This table holds about 120,000 distinct CDR3 sequences, 11% found once. The sequenced sample was whole blood, obtained in connection with sensitization to the hapten diphenylcyclopropenone (DPC). These receptor sequences come from a woman aged 45-59 years with alopecia areata. Some clones in this sample may be carry-over from other donors' samples. Both conserved end residues are part of each CDR3. D genes are given only for firm matches. The size of a clone is reported for some rows only, either as once, few or many, or as a class for expanded clones.

clone_size	d_call	v_call	j_call	cdr3_aa	cdr3_nt
few	-	TRBV29-1	TRBJ2-3	CSVEEARGGSDTQYF	TGCAGCGTTGAAGAGGCCCGGGGCGGGTCAGATACGCAGTATTTT
many	-	TRBV5-1	TRBJ2-7	CASSLAPGTPPYEQYF	TGCGCCAGCAGCTTGGCTCCCGGGACACCCCCCTACGAGCAGTACTTC
-	TRBD2	TRBV29-1	TRBJ2-5	CSVDGTSGAGGETQYF	TGCAGCGTTGATGGGACTAGCGGGGCGGGGGGGGAGACCCAGTACTTC
few	-	TRBV29-1	TRBJ2-1	CSVDRGNEQFF	TGCAGCGTTGATCGAGGTAATGAGCAGTTCTTC
many	TRBD2	TRBV7-2	TRBJ2-1	CASSSSGASSYNEQFF	TGTGCCAGCAGCAGCAGCGGGGCCAGCTCCTACAATGAGCAGTTCTTC
many	TRBD1	TRBV29-1	TRBJ2-1	CSVDRDRGRNEQFF	TGCAGCGTTGATCGGGACAGGGGAAGAAATGAGCAGTTCTTC
many	-	TRBV13	TRBJ2-4	CASSNGSVGSKNIQYF	TGTGCCAGCAGCAATGGGAGCGTGGGATCCAAAAACATTCAGTACTTC
few	-	TRBV7-9	TRBJ2-3	CASSLAGRTGDTQYF	TGTGCCAGCAGCTTAGCAGGGAGAACGGGGGATACGCAGTATTTT
few	TRBD2	TRBV5-1	TRBJ2-1	CASSLSPSGTNEQFF	TGCGCCAGCAGCTTGTCGCCTAGCGGGACGAATGAGCAGTTCTTC
few	TRBD2	TRBV7-2	TRBJ2-3	CASSLALLAGGHTDTQYF	TGTGCCAGCAGCTTAGCGTTACTGGCGGGGGGCCATACAGATACGCAGTATTTT
-	-	TRBV6-5	TRBJ2-7	CAGPGEQYF	TGTGCCGGTCCGGGGGAGCAGTACTTC
-	TRBD1	TRBV6-2/TRBV6-3	TRBJ1-1	CASSRGQGYERAEAFF	TGTGCCAGCAGCCGCGGACAGGGGTACGAGAGGGCTGAAGCTTTCTTT
few	-	TRBV5-1	TRBJ2-7	CASSFKSEQYF	TGCGCCAGCAGCTTCAAGTCCGAGCAGTACTTC
-	-	TRBV20-1	TRBJ2-7	CSARIRGRRGEQYF	TGCAGTGCTAGAATAAGGGGGCGGAGGGGGGAGCAGTACTTC
-	TRBD2	TRBV15	TRBJ2-3	CATSRDRGLAYTQYF	TGTGCCACCAGCAGAGATAGGGGACTAGCATATACGCAGTATTTT
-	-	TRBV9	TRBJ2-1	CASSADSRTDEQFF	TGTGCCAGCAGCGCGGACTCTAGGACCGATGAGCAGTTCTTC
few	-	TRBV2	TRBJ2-7	CASSEARGRAYEQYF	TGTGCCAGCAGTGAAGCGCGGGGCAGGGCCTACGAGCAGTACTTC
many	-	TRBV29-1	TRBJ2-1	CSVSDRWQFF	TGCAGCGTTTCTGACAGGTGGCAGTTCTTC
few	-	TRBV5-1	TRBJ2-7	CASSLDISYEQYF	TGCGCCAGCAGCTTAGACATCTCCTACGAGCAGTACTTC
few	-	TRBV6-2/TRBV6-3	TRBJ2-7	CASSTLGQTYEQYF	TGTGCCAGCAGCACGCTGGGACAAACCTACGAGCAGTACTTC
few	TRBD1	TRBV28	TRBJ2-3	CASSSGTGGTDTQYF	TGTGCCAGCAGTTCCGGGACAGGGGGCACAGATACGCAGTATTTT
few	TRBD1	TRBV6-6	TRBJ2-1	CASSSDRGPRPKQFF	TGTGCCAGCAGTTCCGACAGGGGGCCTCGACCCAAGCAGTTCTTC
-	-	TRBV19	TRBJ1-2	CASSTGTVVNYGYTF	TGTGCCAGTAGTACCGGGACGGTAGTTAACTATGGCTACACCTTC
-	TRBD2	TRBV7-6	TRBJ2-1	CASSSGTSGIYNEQFF	TGTGCCAGCAGCTCCGGGACTAGCGGGATCTACAATGAGCAGTTCTTC
-	TRBD1	TRBV12-3/TRBV12-4	TRBJ1-2	CASRWGQENYGYTF	TGTGCCAGCAGGTGGGGACAGGAGAACTATGGCTACACCTTC
few	-	TRBV7-9	TRBJ2-2	CASSLLRNTGELFF	TGTGCCAGCAGCTTGCTAAGGAACACCGGGGAGCTGTTTTTT
-	-	TRBV29-1	TRBJ2-7	CSVGTAGGEQYF	TGCAGCGTTGGGACAGCCGGTGGGGAGCAGTACTTC
few	TRBD2	TRBV7-2	TRBJ2-2	CASSPRRVLAGGGGELFF	TGTGCCAGCAGCCCGCGCCGGGTCCTAGCGGGGGGTGGCGGGGAGCTGTTTTTT
few	-	TRBV6-5	TRBJ1-1	CASSYSHGTEAFF	TGTGCCAGCAGTTACTCGCACGGGACTGAAGCTTTCTTT
many	-	TRBV25-1	TRBJ2-3	CASSEPRPGEDTQYF	TGTGCCAGCAGTGAGCCCAGGCCGGGGGAAGATACGCAGTATTTT
many	-	TRBV30	TRBJ2-2	CAWNGGSPNTGELFF	TGTGCCTGGAACGGCGGGTCCCCAAACACCGGGGAGCTGTTTTTT
few	TRBD1	TRBV6-5	TRBJ1-4	CASSDRALEKLFF	TGTGCCAGCTCGGACAGGGCCCTGGAAAAACTGTTTTTT
few	-	TRBV5-4	TRBJ1-1	CASSSDRLGNTEAFF	TGTGCCAGCAGCTCCGACCGACTAGGGAACACTGAAGCTTTCTTT
few	TRBD2	TRBV10-3	TRBJ2-2	CAIPEGTSGGAWTGELFF	TGTGCCATCCCGGAAGGGACTAGCGGGGGGGCCTGGACCGGGGAGCTGTTTTTT
few	-	TRBV29-1	TRBJ2-7	CSVVRGGPDRALLSDEQYF	TGCAGCGTTGTGAGGGGGGGACCCGACAGGGCCCTCCTTAGTGATGAGCAGTACTTC
-	TRBD2	TRBV7-9	TRBJ2-7	CATSSGSINEQYF	TGTGCCACCTCTAGCGGGAGTATCAACGAGCAGTACTTC
many	TRBD1	TRBV5-6	TRBJ2-1	CASTAGTGGGEQFF	TGTGCCAGCACTGCCGGGACAGGGGGCGGTGAGCAGTTCTTC
few	-	TRBV29-1	TRBJ2-5	CSVEGQGETQYF	TGCAGCGTTGAAGGGCAGGGGGAGACCCAGTACTTC
many	TRBD2	TRBV25-1	TRBJ2-1	CASSAGTSGVSYNEQFF	TGTGCCAGCAGTGCCGGGACTAGCGGGGTCTCCTACAATGAGCAGTTCTTC
many	TRBD2	TRBV27	TRBJ2-3	CASSPLADTDTQYF	TGTGCCAGCAGTCCCCTAGCGGACACAGATACGCAGTATTTT
-	TRBD1	TRBV27	TRBJ1-4	CASRYRGEKLFF	TGTGCCAGCCGGTACAGGGGCGAAAAACTGTTTTTT
many	TRBD2	TRBV28	TRBJ2-1	CASVNPLAGGWDEQFF	TGTGCCAGCGTCAACCCTCTAGCGGGAGGATGGGATGAGCAGTTCTTC
few	TRBD2	TRBV7-2	TRBJ2-3	CASSLSSGRSGTDTQYF	TGTGCCAGCAGCTTAAGTAGCGGGAGGAGTGGCACAGATACGCAGTATTTT
few	-	TRBV28	TRBJ2-7	CASSYLGSEQYF	TGTGCCAGCAGCTACTTGGGTAGCGAGCAGTACTTC
few	-	TRBV11-2	TRBJ2-1	CASSGGYNEQFF	TGTGCCAGCAGTGGCGGGTACAATGAGCAGTTCTTC
-	TRBD2	TRBV11-2	TRBJ2-3	CASSLSGGRDTQYF	TGTGCCAGCAGCTTAAGCGGGGGCCGGGATACGCAGTATTTT
-	TRBD2	TRBV20-1	TRBJ2-3	CASAGVGTDTQYF	TGCGCCTCAGCGGGAGTAGGCACAGATACGCAGTATTTT
-	-	TRBV5-1	TRBJ1-5	CASSPTGFNQPQHF	TGCGCCAGCAGCCCCACAGGGTTCAATCAGCCCCAGCATTTT
many	-	TRBV6-5	TRBJ1-5	CASSYSWGADQPQHF	TGTGCCAGCAGTTACTCGTGGGGGGCTGATCAGCCCCAGCATTTT
-	TRBD2	TRBV7-9	TRBJ2-7	CASSRRLALEGSYEQYF	TGTGCCAGCAGTCGCCGACTAGCCCTGGAGGGTTCCTACGAGCAGTACTTC
-	TRBD1	TRBV5-6	TRBJ2-5	CASSWGQTKTQYF	TGTGCCAGCAGCTGGGGACAGACAAAGACCCAGTACTTC
few	TRBD1	TRBV27	TRBJ2-3	CASSFETGRTDTQYF	TGTGCCAGCAGTTTCGAGACAGGGCGCACAGATACGCAGTATTTT
few	-	TRBV28	TRBJ2-2	CASILSGAINTGELFF	TGTGCCAGCATCCTTTCGGGAGCGATCAACACCGGGGAGCTGTTTTTT
few	TRBD2	TRBV7-3	TRBJ2-1	CASSLVSGSEQFF	TGTGCCAGCAGCTTAGTTAGCGGGAGTGAGCAGTTCTTC
-	-	TRBV28	TRBJ2-7	CASREGRYEQYF	TGTGCCAGCAGGGAGGGGCGTTACGAGCAGTACTTC